This TCR beta chain emerged from a study of identical twins. Via MiXCR, TCRdb re-called the 5' RACE reads, giving one row per CDR3 protein. The repertoire has about 690,000 distinct CDR3 sequences, 21% of them found once; the top ten carry around 4.4%. These same data were also listed under a study on T cells expressing NK-cell markers. Turning to that study: The authors restricted sorting to alpha-beta TCR T cells with an anti-gamma-delta TCR antibody in several experiments.

The material sequenced was PBMCs. The sequence was collected from a woman aged 18-29 years in good health.

CDR3: CASSLESILYYGYTF. CDR3 bases: TGTGCCAGCAGCTTAGAGTCAATCCTTTACTATGGCTACACCTTC. The chain combines TRBV7-9 with TRBJ1-2; D ambiguous. V shed 1 base and J shed 3 bases, with 12 bases lying between them. The germline CDR1 and CDR2 sequences are SEHNR and FQNEAQ (reference sequence). The CDR3 has 15 residues.